This is a list of T cell receptor beta chains from one sample in a study of cytomegalovirus exposure and HLA in healthy donors. TCRdb's copy holds only in-frame clones and misses some; the assay was immunoSEQ multiplex PCR. Here the sample spans 190,000 or so clones, 79% being singletons. The sample consisted of PBMCs. The source is a girl aged 10 to 17 in good health and CMV-seropositive. Both conserved end residues are part of each CDR3. A D gene is named only where the DNA matches it firmly. The size of a clone is reported for some rows only, either as once, few or many, or as a class for expanded clones.

v_call	clone_size	d_call	j_call	cdr3_nt	cdr3_aa
TRBV27	once	TRBD1	TRBJ2-1	TGTGCCAGCAGTTCCCGGACAGGGCTCTCGGGGGATGAGCAGTTCTTC	CASSSRTGLSGDEQFF
TRBV5-1	NA	TRBD1	TRBJ2-1	TGCGCCAGCAGCTCCGGGACAGCCAACAATGAGCAGTTCTTC	CASSSGTANNEQFF
TRBV10-1	NA	NA	TRBJ2-2	TGCGCCAGCAGTGATTTGAAGGAGCTGGGCACCGGGGAGCTGTTTTTT	CASSDLKELGTGELFF
TRBV7-6	NA	TRBD1	TRBJ2-7	TGTGCCAGCAGCGTAGGGACAGGGGGCTCCGAGCAGTACTTC	CASSVGTGGSEQYF
TRBV30	NA	NA	TRBJ2-7	TGTGCCTGGAGTGTACCCCCCGGGTTAACCTACGAGCAGTACTTC	CAWSVPPGLTYEQYF
TRBV5-1	NA	TRBD1	TRBJ1-1	TGCGCCAGCACACAGGGGGCGTTGGACACTGAAGCTTTCTTT	CASTQGALDTEAFF
TRBV27	NA	TRBD2	TRBJ2-3	TGTGCCAGCAGTTTACGGCTAGCGGGGGGAGATACGCAGTATTTT	CASSLRLAGGDTQYF
TRBV6-6	once	TRBD2	TRBJ2-3	TGTGCCAGCGGGACTAGCTACACAGATACGCAGTATTTT	CASGTSYTDTQYF
TRBV5-5	once	NA	TRBJ1-6	TGTGCCAGCAGCTTGGAGGTCTCAGGGATGACACCCCTCCACTTT	CASSLEVSGMTPLHF
TRBV11-3	medium-sized	TRBD1	TRBJ1-4	TGTGCCAGCAGCTTTGGGACAGGGGCGAATGAAAAACTGTTTTTT	CASSFGTGANEKLFF
TRBV27	NA	TRBD2	TRBJ2-3	TGTGCCACCAAAACTAGCGGGAACACAGATACGCAGTATTTT	CATKTSGNTDTQYF
TRBV5-4	few	TRBD1	TRBJ1-3	TGTGCCAGCAGCGCGGCTCTAACAGGGGGTTATGGAAACACCATATATTTT	CASSAALTGGYGNTIYF
TRBV5-4	NA	NA	TRBJ2-1	TGTGCCAGCAGCTTGGCCGGGAGCTCCTACAATGAGCAGTTCTTC	CASSLAGSSYNEQFF
TRBV7-2	NA	NA	TRBJ2-5	TGTGCCAGCAGCCCTGACAGGTTCCAAGAGACCCAGTACTTC	CASSPDRFQETQYF
TRBV7-6	NA	TRBD1	TRBJ1-1	TGTGCCAGCAGCACAGGGGGGAATGCTGAAGCTTTCTTT	CASSTGGNAEAFF
TRBV11-3	NA	TRBD2	TRBJ2-1	TGTGCCAGCAGCTTAGGACTAGCGGGGGGTGAGCAGTTCTTC	CASSLGLAGGEQFF
TRBV4-2	few	NA	TRBJ2-5	TGTGCCAGCAGCCCCGAGGTTACCTATTCGGAGACCCAGTACTTC	CASSPEVTYSETQYF
TRBV11-2	once	TRBD2	TRBJ2-3	TGTGCCAGCAGCTCCCCTAAAGCGCGGGGGGGATCTAGCACAGATACGCAGTATTTT	CASSSPKARGGSSTDTQYF
TRBV7-2	NA	TRBD1	TRBJ2-7	TGTGCCAGCAGCTTCATTAAGACAGGGCCCAGCTCCTACGAGCAGTACTTC	CASSFIKTGPSSYEQYF
TRBV7-2	NA	NA	TRBJ1-1	TGTGCCAGCAGCTTAGTGTTTGGGGGCAACACTGAAGCTTTCTTT	CASSLVFGGNTEAFF
TRBV5-1	NA	NA	TRBJ1-1	TGCGCCAGCAGCTTGGACAGCACTAACACTGAAGCTTTCTTT	CASSLDSTNTEAFF
TRBV28	NA	TRBD1	TRBJ2-5	TGTGCCAGCAGGCTGGACAGGTCAAGGGAGACCCAGTACTTC	CASRLDRSRETQYF
TRBV27	NA	TRBD2	TRBJ2-7	TGTGCCAGCAGTTTAACCACAGCGGGGGCCTACGAGCAGTACTTC	CASSLTTAGAYEQYF
TRBV19	NA	TRBD2	TRBJ2-5	TGTGCCAGTAGTATAAGGGAGGGGCCAGAGACCCAGTACTTC	CASSIREGPETQYF
TRBV5-8	NA	TRBD2	TRBJ2-3	TGTGCCAGCAGCTTGGGGACTAGCGGGGGGGCGTTTTCAGATACGCAGTATTTT	CASSLGTSGGAFSDTQYF
TRBV5-1	NA	TRBD1	TRBJ1-4	TGCGCCAGCAGCTTGGGTCGACAGGGGATAGGTGCTAATGAAAAACTGTTTTTT	CASSLGRQGIGANEKLFF
TRBV5-1	NA	TRBD1	TRBJ1-1	TGCGCCGGCAGCTTGCAGGGGGCGAGGAACACTGAAGCTTTCTTT	CAGSLQGARNTEAFF
TRBV6-9	NA	TRBD2	TRBJ2-5	TGTGCCAGCAGTTATTTCGCTAGCGGGGATTTCCAAGAGACCCAGTACTTC	CASSYFASGDFQETQYF
TRBV4-3	NA	TRBD2	TRBJ2-1	TGCGCCAGCAGCCAAAGCACTAGCGTTCCCGGCTACAATGAGCAGTTCTTC	CASSQSTSVPGYNEQFF
TRBV21-1	NA	NA	TRBJ1-2	TGTGCCAGCCGGGGGAGGGGGTACAACTATGGCTACACCTTC	CASRGRGYNYGYTF
TRBV4-1	once	TRBD1	TRBJ1-6	TGCGCCAGCAGCCCGACAGGGAGAGGTAATTCACCCCTCCACTTT	CASSPTGRGNSPLHF
TRBV4-1	NA	NA	TRBJ2-5	TGCGCCAGCAGCCAAGATCTCTTCCAAGAGACCCAGTACTTC	CASSQDLFQETQYF
TRBV11-3	NA	TRBD2	TRBJ2-7	TGTGCCAGCAGCTTAAGCGGGGGAACCTACGAGCAGTACTTC	CASSLSGGTYEQYF
TRBV5-4	NA	NA	TRBJ2-7	TGTGCCAGCAGCTTGGTTGTCAGGTTATGGGCAAGGTCCTACGAGCAGTACTTC	CASSLVVRLWARSYEQYF
TRBV7-2	NA	NA	TRBJ2-7	TGTGCCAGCAGCACCACAGTCTACGAGCAGTACTTC	CASSTTVYEQYF
TRBV29-1	NA	NA	TRBJ2-5	TGCAGCGCCATAGGGGTGTTGGAGACCCAGTACTTC	CSAIGVLETQYF
TRBV11-2	NA	NA	TRBJ1-1	TGTGCCAGCACCCTAGGGGGGGGCGGAATGAACACTGAAGCTTTCTTT	CASTLGGGGMNTEAFF
TRBV11-2	NA	NA	TRBJ2-5	TGTGCCAGCAGCCTGGAGACCCAGTACTTC	CASSLETQYF
TRBV19	NA	TRBD1	TRBJ2-7	TGTGCCAGTAGTACACAGGGACAGGCCTCCTACGAGCAGTACTTC	CASSTQGQASYEQYF
TRBV18	NA	NA	TRBJ1-3	TGTGCCAGCTCACCGGCGGGGGGATCTGGAAACACCATATATTTT	CASSPAGGSGNTIYF
TRBV30	NA	NA	TRBJ2-7	TGTGCCTGGAGTGTAGGGGGGACTACCTACGGGCAGTACTTC	CAWSVGGTTYGQYF
TRBV5-4	NA	TRBD2	TRBJ2-7	TGTGCCAGCAGCTTGAGCGGGACTAGTGCTCGCGAGCAGTACTTC	CASSLSGTSAREQYF
TRBV11-3	few	TRBD1	TRBJ1-1	TGTGCCAGCAGCGACCGCAGGGACAGGGGCACTGAAGCTTTCTTT	CASSDRRDRGTEAFF
TRBV19	once	NA	TRBJ1-2	TGTGCCAGTAGAGAGCCAGGGGCTCATGGCTACACCTTC	CASREPGAHGYTF
TRBV2	NA	NA	TRBJ1-6	TGTGCCAGCAGCGCCGGGCCGGGGAATTCACCCCTCCACTTT	CASSAGPGNSPLHF
TRBV10-2	few	NA	TRBJ1-1	TGCGCCAGCAGTCAGTCCAATCCGGGAAATGAAGCTTTCTTT	CASSQSNPGNEAFF
TRBV7-9	NA	NA	TRBJ1-1	TGTGCCAGCAGCTTTATTGGAAGGGGTCACACTGAAGCTTTCTTT	CASSFIGRGHTEAFF
TRBV4-3	once	NA	TRBJ2-7	TGCGCCAGCAGCCAAGAGGTGGGGGGATCCTACGAGCAGTACTTC	CASSQEVGGSYEQYF
TRBV7-2	NA	TRBD1	TRBJ1-5	TGTGCCAGCAGTCCACAGGGGGCCGGGAATCAGCCCCAGCATTTT	CASSPQGAGNQPQHF
TRBV10-3	NA	TRBD1	TRBJ2-7	TGTGCCATCAGTGAGTCGGGGGACAGGGGTTCGCGGGAGCAGTACTTC	CAISESGDRGSREQYF
TRBV10-1	NA	TRBD2	TRBJ2-3	TGCGCCAGCAGTGAAGCAGCGGGGGGGATGGATACGCAGTATTTT	CASSEAAGGMDTQYF
TRBV5-1	NA	NA	TRBJ2-7	TGCGCCAGCAGAGAAGTGGCGGGGAGCTCCTACGAGCAGTACTTC	CASREVAGSSYEQYF
TRBV5-4	few	TRBD2	TRBJ2-6	TGTGCCAGCAGCAAGGGACTAGCGGGGAGCTCTGGGGCCAACGTCCTGACTTTC	CASSKGLAGSSGANVLTF
TRBV9	NA	TRBD2	TRBJ2-7	TGTGCCAGCAGCGTAGGCAGCGGGGGGGCCTACGAGCAGTACTTC	CASSVGSGGAYEQYF
TRBV5-1	NA	NA	TRBJ2-3	TGCGCCAGCAGCTTGGCCGAGGGATTGGGCACAGATACGCAGTATTTT	CASSLAEGLGTDTQYF
TRBV4-1	NA	NA	TRBJ2-5	TGCGCCAGCAGCCAAGGGAGGGGTGGGACGGTCAACTTCCAGTACTTC	CASSQGRGGTVNFQYF
TRBV4-2	NA	NA	TRBJ1-6	TGTGCCAGCAGCCAATTAAATTCACCCCTCCACTTT	CASSQLNSPLHF
TRBV11-2	NA	TRBD2	TRBJ2-1	TGTGCCAGCAGCTTCCCTCTAGCGGGGGGCTTCTCCTACAATGAGCAGTTCTTC	CASSFPLAGGFSYNEQFF
TRBV19	NA	NA	TRBJ1-2	TGTGCCAGTAATCTAGGACTCGGGCTTAACTATGGCTACACCTTC	CASNLGLGLNYGYTF
TRBV5-4	NA	NA	TRBJ1-6	TGTGCCAGCAGCCTCACCCGAGGCATCTACGATTCACCCCTCCACTTT	CASSLTRGIYDSPLHF